This TCR beta chain was captured in a study of lymphopenia after photon versus proton radiotherapy (dated by TCRdb to the late 2010s). About the investigation overall: In patients with gastrointestinal tumors who developed high-grade lymphopenia, the study compared the immunological effects of photon radiation therapy with those of proton radiation therapy. A cohort of around 20 patients with gastrointestinal tumors who received either photon or proton therapy and subsequently developed lymphopenia was included. The goal of the study was to characterize the differences between the two radiation modalities in how they affect the immune system. Summary of the overall study and its limitations: The survival association was assessed only in patients who died, and the authors presented better survival with proton therapy as a possibility rather than a demonstrated result. After the lymphocyte count nadir, repertoires from photon-treated patients showed oligoclonal expansion, particularly of CD8+ Temra cells, and this expansion drove the decline in diversity. During treatment, patients who received photon therapy lost naive T cells and TCR diversity and gained effector/memory populations, whereas patients who received proton therapy remained relatively stable. Across the cohort, an inverse correlation was found between a larger post-nadir drop in TCR diversity and overall survival time among patients who died.

Library prep was done by the immunoSEQ multiplex PCR assay. Deep sequencing of rearranged TCR beta loci, alongside multiparametric flow cytometry, was used to profile T cell repertoires. TCRdb retrieved this table from immuneACCESS and kept in-frame rearrangements only. Not all clones are present; in checked studies, unresolved V genes account for under half, and no reason is known for the remainder. Within this sample are fewer than 25,000 clones, with around 84% of them counted one time only. The ten biggest clones cover about 22% of the sample. CDR1 and CDR2 are read off the germline V gene as LGHNA and YNFKEQ. Clipping removes 1 base from V and 5 bases from J, with 4 as the unmatched junction base count. The CDR3 contains 15 residues, cysteine and phenylalanine counted. The only DNA kept is the CDR3, 45 bases in frame from the first base. About this clone itself: What antigen it recognizes has not been identified. The input lacks base qualities; no much larger clone sits a single base away. Other DNA sequences in this sample translate to the same CDR3.

The sequence derives from a man between 40 and 49 years old with gastric cancer. This chain joins TRBV4-2 to TRBJ2-7, with 11 central nucleotides matching TRBD1. The input for sequencing was peripheral blood, taken from a patient treated with photon-based radiotherapy. CDR3 sequence: CASSQVGQGAHEQYF. Read as DNA, the sequence is TGTGCCAGCAGCCAAGTAGGACAGGGGGCCCACGAGCAGTACTTC.